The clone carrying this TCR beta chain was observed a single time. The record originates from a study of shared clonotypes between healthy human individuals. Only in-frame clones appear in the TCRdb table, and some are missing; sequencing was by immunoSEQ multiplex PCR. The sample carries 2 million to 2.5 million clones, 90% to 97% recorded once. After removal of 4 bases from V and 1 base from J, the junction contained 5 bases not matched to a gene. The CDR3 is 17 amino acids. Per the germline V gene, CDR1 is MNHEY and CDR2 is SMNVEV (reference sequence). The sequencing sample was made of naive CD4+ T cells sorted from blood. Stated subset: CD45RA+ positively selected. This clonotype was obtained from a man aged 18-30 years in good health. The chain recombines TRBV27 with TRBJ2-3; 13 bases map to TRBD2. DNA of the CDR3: TGTGCCAGCAGTTCCCCCGGGACTAGCGGGGGCACAGATACGCAGTATTTT. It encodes CASSSPGTSGGTDTQYF.